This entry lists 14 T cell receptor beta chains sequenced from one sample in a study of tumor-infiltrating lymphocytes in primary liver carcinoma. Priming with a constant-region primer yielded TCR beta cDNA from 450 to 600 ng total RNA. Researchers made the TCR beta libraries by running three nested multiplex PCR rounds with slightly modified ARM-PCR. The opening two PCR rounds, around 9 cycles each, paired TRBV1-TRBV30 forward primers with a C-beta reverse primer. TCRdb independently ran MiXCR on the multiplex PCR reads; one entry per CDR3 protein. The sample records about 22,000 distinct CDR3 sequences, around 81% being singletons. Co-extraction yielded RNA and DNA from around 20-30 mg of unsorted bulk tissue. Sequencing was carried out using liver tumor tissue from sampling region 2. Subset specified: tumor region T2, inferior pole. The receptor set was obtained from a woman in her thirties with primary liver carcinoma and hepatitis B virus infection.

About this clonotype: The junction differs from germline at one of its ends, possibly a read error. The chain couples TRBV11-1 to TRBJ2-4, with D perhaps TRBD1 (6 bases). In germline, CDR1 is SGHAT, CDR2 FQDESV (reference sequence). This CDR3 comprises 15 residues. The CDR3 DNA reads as TGTACCAGCAGCTTAGCCGGGACACGTTATGGTATTCAGTACTTC. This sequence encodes CTSSLAGTRYGIQYF. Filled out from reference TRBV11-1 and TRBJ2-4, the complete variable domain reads EAEVAQSPRYKITEKSQAVAFWCDPISGHATLYWYRQILGQGPELLVQFQDESVVDDSQLPKDRFSAERLKGVDSTLKIQPAELGDSAMYLCTSSLAGTRYGIQYFGAGTRLSVL.

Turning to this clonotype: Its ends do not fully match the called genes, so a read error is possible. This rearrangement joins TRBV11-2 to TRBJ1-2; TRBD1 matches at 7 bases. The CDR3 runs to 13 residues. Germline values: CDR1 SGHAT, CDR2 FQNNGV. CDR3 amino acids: CASSQGGGGGYTF. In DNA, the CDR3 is TGCGCCAGCAGCCAGGGGGGGGGTGGAGGCTACACCTTC.

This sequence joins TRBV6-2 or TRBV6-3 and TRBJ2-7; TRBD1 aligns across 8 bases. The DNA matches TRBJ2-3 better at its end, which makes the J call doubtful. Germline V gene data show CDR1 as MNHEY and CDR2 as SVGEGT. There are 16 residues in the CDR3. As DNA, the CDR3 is TGTGCCAGCACCTTTACTCCTGGGACAGGAGAGTACGAGCAGTATTTT. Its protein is CASTFTPGTGEYEQYF.

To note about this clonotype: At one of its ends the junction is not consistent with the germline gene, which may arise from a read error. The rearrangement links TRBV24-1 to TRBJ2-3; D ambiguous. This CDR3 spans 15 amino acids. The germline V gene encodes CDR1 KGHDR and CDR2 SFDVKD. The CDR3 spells CVTSEKTPPSDTQYF. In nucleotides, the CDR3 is TGTGTCACCAGTGAGAAGACACCCCCATCAGATACGCAGTATTTT.

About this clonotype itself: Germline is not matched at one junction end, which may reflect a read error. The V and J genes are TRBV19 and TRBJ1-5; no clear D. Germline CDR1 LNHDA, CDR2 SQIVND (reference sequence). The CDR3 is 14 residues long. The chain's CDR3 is CASSDLGIGQPHHF. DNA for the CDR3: TGTGCCAGTAGTGATCTGGGAATAGGTCAGCCCCATCATTTT.

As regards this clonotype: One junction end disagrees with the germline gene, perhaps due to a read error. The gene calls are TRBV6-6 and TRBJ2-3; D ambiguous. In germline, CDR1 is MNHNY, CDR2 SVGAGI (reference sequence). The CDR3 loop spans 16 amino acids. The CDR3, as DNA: TGTGTCAGCAGTTACCAGACCGGACCTCGACGCACAGATACGTATTTT. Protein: CVSSYQTGPRRTDTYF.

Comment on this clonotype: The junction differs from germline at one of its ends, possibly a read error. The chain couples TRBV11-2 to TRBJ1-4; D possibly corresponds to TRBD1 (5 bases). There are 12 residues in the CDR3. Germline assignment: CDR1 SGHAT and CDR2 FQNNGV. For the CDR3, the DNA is TGTGCCAGCAGCGCCTGGAGGGGAAAACCGTTTTTT. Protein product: CASSAWRGKPFF.

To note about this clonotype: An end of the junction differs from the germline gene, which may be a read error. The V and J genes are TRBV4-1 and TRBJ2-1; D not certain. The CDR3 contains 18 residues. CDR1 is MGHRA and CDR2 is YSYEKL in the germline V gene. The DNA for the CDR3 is TGCGCCGGCAGACAAGAACGGGTCACCCAGAGCTCCCACAATGAGCAGTTCTTC. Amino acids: CAGRQERVTQSSHNEQFF.

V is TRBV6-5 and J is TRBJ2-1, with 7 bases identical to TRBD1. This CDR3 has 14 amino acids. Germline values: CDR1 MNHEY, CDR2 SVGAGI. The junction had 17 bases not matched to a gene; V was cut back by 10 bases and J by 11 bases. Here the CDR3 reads CANRGRPRHHKQFF. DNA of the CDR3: TGTGCCAACAGGGGTAGACCGAGGCACCATAAGCAGTTCTTC.

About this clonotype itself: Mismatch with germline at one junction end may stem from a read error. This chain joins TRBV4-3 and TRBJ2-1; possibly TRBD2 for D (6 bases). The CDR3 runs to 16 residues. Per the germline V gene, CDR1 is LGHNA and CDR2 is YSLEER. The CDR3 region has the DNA TGCGTCAGCAGCCAAGATGCGGGACGCCCCTACAATGAGCAGTTCTTC. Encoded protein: CVSSQDAGRPYNEQFF.

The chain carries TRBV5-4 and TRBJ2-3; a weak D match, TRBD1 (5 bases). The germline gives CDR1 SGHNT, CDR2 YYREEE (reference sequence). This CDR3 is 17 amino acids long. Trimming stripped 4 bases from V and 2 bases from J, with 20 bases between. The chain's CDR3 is CASSVDRHAPPTDTQYF. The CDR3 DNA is TGTGCCAGCAGCGTAGACAGACACGCTCCTCCCACAGATACGCAGTATTTT. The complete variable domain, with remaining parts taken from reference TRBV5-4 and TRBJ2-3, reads ETGVTQSPTHLIKTRGQQVTLRCSSQSGHNTVSWYQQALGQGPQFIFQYYREEENGRGNFPPRFSGLQFPNYSSELNVNALELDDSALYLCASSVDRHAPPTDTQYFGPGTRLTVL.

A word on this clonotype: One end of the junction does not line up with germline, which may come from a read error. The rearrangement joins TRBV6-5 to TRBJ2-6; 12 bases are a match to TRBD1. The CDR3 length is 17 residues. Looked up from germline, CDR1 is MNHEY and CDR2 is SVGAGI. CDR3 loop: CASRMGQGANGADVLTF. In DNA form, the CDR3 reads TGTGCCAGCAGGATGGGACAGGGGGCAAATGGGGCCGACGTCCTGACGTTC.

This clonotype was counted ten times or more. In nucleotides, the CDR3 is TGTGCCAGCAGTCCCCGGGACTACTCATCCTACGAGCAGTACTTC. It specifies CASSPRDYSSYEQYF. J is TRBJ2-7 and V is TRBV2; 7 bases match TRBD2. The CDR3 runs 15 residues. V lost 5 bases, J lost 1 base, and 8 bases stayed unmatched. The germline gives CDR1 SNHLY, CDR2 FYNNEI.

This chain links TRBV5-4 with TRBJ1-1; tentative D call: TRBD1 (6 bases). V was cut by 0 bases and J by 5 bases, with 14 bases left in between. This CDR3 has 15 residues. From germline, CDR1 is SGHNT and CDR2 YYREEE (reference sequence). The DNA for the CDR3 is TGTGCCAGCAGCTTGGGAACGGGGGCCCTAACTGAAGCTTTCTTT. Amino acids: CASSLGTGALTEAFF.